Below, one TCR beta chain is given with its context. No antigen is known for it. The V gene's germline CDR1 is LNHDA and CDR2 SQIVND (reference sequence). With 5 bases removed from V and 2 bases from J, the gap between germline ends came to 11 bases. CDR3 length: 14 residues. Data came from immunoSEQ multiplex PCR; TCRdb stores just in-frame clones and leaves some out. The profile shows around 88,000 clones, approximately 86% of them singletons. This sample is part of a study of T cell responses to AZD1222 COVID-19 vaccine. Study summary: Pooled samples include second doses given at about 4 or 12 weeks. Findings and limits, study-wide: The study found Spike-specific TCR breadth and depth rose after two AZD1222 doses. Reportedly, nearly half of unique spike TCRs recognized epitopes outside B.1.351/B.1.1.7 mutations.

V is TRBV19 and J is TRBJ2-3; a possible D gene is TRBD1 (5 bases). The sample was peripheral blood, taken on day 0 of AZD1222 vaccination. The sequence came from an adult in good health. CDR3 protein: CASSPRTFTDTQYF. The CDR3, as DNA: TGTGCCAGTAGTCCCCGGACATTCACAGATACGCAGTATTTT.